This TCR beta chain was found in a study of T cells in Graves' hyperthyroidism and ophthalmopathy. General observations from the study: In the blood, most expanded thyroid clonotypes above 0.001 appeared as well.

V lost 11 bases and J lost 2, with 15 bases in between. CDR1 and CDR2 (germline): ENHRY, SYGVKD. The CDR3 is made up of 13 amino acids. The study excluded patients with uncontrolled infection, other autoimmune disease, pregnancy or lactation. Clinical symptoms, serum thyroxine, TRAb, thyroid ultrasound and orbital computed tomography established diagnosis. The PBMCs were sourced from fresh peripheral blood (about 10 ml). The investigators amplified TCR beta CDR3 regions from RNA transcripts. With the HTBI primer set, the TCR CDR3 went through a first round of RT-PCR. TCRdb ran MiXCR on the multiplex PCR reads and lists one entry per CDR3 protein. Of hundreds of thousands of distinct CDR3 sequences listed, around 13% are singletons. The sample holds many counts of this clonotype. Its antigen is unknown.

The receptor's source is a woman aged 18-29 years with Graves' hyperthyroidism. The chain uses TRBV10-3 and TRBJ1-1; D gene uncertain. Sequenced: blood. This CDR3 reads CASRAGANTEAFF. CDR3 coding DNA: TGTGCCTCCCGCGCGGGCGCTAACACTGAAGCTTTCTTT.